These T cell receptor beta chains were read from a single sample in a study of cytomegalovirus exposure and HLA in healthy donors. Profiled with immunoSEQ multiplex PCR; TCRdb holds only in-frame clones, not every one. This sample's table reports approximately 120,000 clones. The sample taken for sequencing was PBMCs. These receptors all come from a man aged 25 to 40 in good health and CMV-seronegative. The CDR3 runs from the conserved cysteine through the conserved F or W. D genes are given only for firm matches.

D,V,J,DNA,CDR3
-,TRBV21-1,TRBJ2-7,TGTGCCAGCAGCAAAAGGGACAGTTCCTACGAGCAGTACTTC,CASSKRDSSYEQYF
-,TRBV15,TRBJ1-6,TGTGCCACCAGCAGAGATCCGAGGGCCTATAATTCACCCCTCCACTTT,CATSRDPRAYNSPLHF
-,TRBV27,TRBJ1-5,TGTGCCAGCAGTTTATCAGGGGTGGGCAGCAATCAGCCCCAGCATTTT,CASSLSGVGSNQPQHF
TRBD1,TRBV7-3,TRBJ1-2,TGTGCCAGCAGCGTATCCGGGACAGGGCTCTATGGCTACACCTTC,CASSVSGTGLYGYTF
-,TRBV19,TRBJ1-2,TGTGCCAGTAGTAACGACAGGAGGGGCTACACCTTC,CASSNDRRGYTF
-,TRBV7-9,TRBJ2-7,TGTGCCAGCAGCTTCGCTTACGAGCAGTACTTC,CASSFAYEQYF
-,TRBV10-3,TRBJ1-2,TGTGCCATCACAGGGGACTATGGCTACACCTTC,CAITGDYGYTF
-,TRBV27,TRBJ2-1,TGTGCCAGCAGTTTATCGGGGGGAGTTACCTACAATGAGCAGTTCTTC,CASSLSGGVTYNEQFF
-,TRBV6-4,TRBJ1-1,TGTGCCAGCAGTGACTCGAGGCAGGGTGGTGAAGCTTTCTTT,CASSDSRQGGEAFF
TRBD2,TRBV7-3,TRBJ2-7,TGTGCCAGCAGCCCGACTAGCGGGAGTCGCGAGCAGTACTTC,CASSPTSGSREQYF
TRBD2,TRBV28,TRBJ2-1,TGTGCCAGCAGGGGACTAGCGGGAGGGCTGAACCATGAGCAGTTCTTC,CASRGLAGGLNHEQFF
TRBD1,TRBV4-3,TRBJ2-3,TGCGCCAGCAGCCAAGGGGCTACAGGGGCAGATACGCAGTATTTT,CASSQGATGADTQYF
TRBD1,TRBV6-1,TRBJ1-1,TGTGCCAGCAGTGTCGACAGGGGGGTTTACACTGAAGCTTTCTTT,CASSVDRGVYTEAFF
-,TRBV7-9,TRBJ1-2,TGTGCCAGCAGAGGGGGGGGGATTCATGGCTACACCTTC,CASRGGGIHGYTF
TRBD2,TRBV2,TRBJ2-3,TGTGCCAGCAGGGGCAGCGGGAATCTATATGCAGATACGCAGTATTTT,CASRGSGNLYADTQYF
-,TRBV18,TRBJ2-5,TGTGCCAGCTCGTTTGCCCAGGGTAGTTGGGAGACCCAGTACTTC,CASSFAQGSWETQYF
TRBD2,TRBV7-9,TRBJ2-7,TGTGCCAGCAGCTCAAAGGGGGGACTAGCGGGAGTCGAGCAGTACTTC,CASSSKGGLAGVEQYF
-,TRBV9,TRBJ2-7,TGTGCCAGCAGCGTAGCGGCGGGCACCTCCTACGAGCAGTACTTC,CASSVAAGTSYEQYF
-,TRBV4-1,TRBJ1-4,TGCGCCAGCAGCCAAGATCGCCACGGAGCCGGTGAAAAACTGTTTTTT,CASSQDRHGAGEKLFF
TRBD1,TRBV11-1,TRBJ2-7,TGTGCCAGCAGACCTAGGACAGGGACCTACGAGCAGTACTTC,CASRPRTGTYEQYF
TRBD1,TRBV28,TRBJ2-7,TGTGCCAGCAGCCGCCCGCATAAGGGACAGGGGAACGAGCAGTACTTC,CASSRPHKGQGNEQYF
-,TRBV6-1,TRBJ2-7,TGTGCCAGCGTGGGGCGGGACTCCTACGAGCAGTACTTC,CASVGRDSYEQYF
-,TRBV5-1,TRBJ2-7,TGCGCCAGCAGCCCCGAACCCCGATACGAGCAGTACTTC,CASSPEPRYEQYF
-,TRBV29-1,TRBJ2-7,TGCAGCGGCAGGGACTCACCCTACGAGCAGTACTTC,CSGRDSPYEQYF
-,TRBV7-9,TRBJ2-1,TGTGCCAGCAGGCCTATGACTAGTTCTGGAGAGCAGTTCTTC,CASRPMTSSGEQFF
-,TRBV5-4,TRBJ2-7,TGTGCCAGCAGCTTCGACATGATCTCCTACGAGCAGTACTTC,CASSFDMISYEQYF
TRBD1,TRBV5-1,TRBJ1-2,TGCGCCAGCAGCTCTCAGGGGGCTAACTATGGCTACACCTTC,CASSSQGANYGYTF
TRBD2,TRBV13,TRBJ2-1,TGTGCCAGCAGCTTAGGATTCCCGGGACTAGCGGGGGGGAGGGACAATGAGCAGTTCTTC,CASSLGFPGLAGGRDNEQFF
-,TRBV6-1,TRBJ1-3,TGTGCCAGCAGTGAAGGGGGGCAGGGAATCTCTGGAAACACCATATATTTT,CASSEGGQGISGNTIYF
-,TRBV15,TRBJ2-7,TGTGCCACCAGCATAGACAGTACCTACGAGCAGTACTTC,CATSIDSTYEQYF
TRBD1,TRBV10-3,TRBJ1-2,TGTGCCACCGGGACAGACTATGGCTACACCTTC,CATGTDYGYTF
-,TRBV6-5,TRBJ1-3,TGTGCCAGCAGCCCCGAGCCTGGAAACACCATATATTTT,CASSPEPGNTIYF
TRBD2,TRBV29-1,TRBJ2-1,TGCAGCTCCGGTCCTGGCGGGAGGGCCGATGAGCAGTTCTTC,CSSGPGGRADEQFF
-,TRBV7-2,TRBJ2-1,TGTGCCAGCAGCTCCCGGACTTTTATCCACTCCTACAATGAGCAGTTCTTC,CASSSRTFIHSYNEQFF
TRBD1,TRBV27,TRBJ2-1,TGTGCCAGCAGTTGGACAGGGACCAATGAGCAGTTCTTC,CASSWTGTNEQFF
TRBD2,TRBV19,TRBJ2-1,TGTGCCAGTAGTACGGAGGCGGGAGGGTCTTATGAGCAGTTCTTC,CASSTEAGGSYEQFF
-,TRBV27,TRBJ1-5,TGTGCCAGCAGTTTAAACACTGCATCCCGTTCGGGGAATCAGCCCCAGCATTTT,CASSLNTASRSGNQPQHF
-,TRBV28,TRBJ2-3,TGTGCCATCCGCACAGGTCCCTCAGATACGCAGTATTTT,CAIRTGPSDTQYF
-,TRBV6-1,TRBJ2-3,TGTGCCAGCAGTGAAGCGGAGGAAGGAGCAGATACGCAGTATTTT,CASSEAEEGADTQYF
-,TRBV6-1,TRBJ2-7,TGTGCCAGCAGCCCCAGAGGGGGAGGGACCTACGAGCAGTACTTC,CASSPRGGGTYEQYF
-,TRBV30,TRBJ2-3,TGTGCCTGGAGCGAAAAACAGGGTTTCACTCACTCAGATACGCAGTATTTT,CAWSEKQGFTHSDTQYF
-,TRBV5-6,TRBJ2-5,TGTGCCAGCAGCCCCGGGTCCCAGGAGACCCAGTACTTC,CASSPGSQETQYF
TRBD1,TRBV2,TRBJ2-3,TGTGCCAGCATGGGGGGGACAGGGACAGATACGCAGTATTTT,CASMGGTGTDTQYF
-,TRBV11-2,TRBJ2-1,TGTGCCAGCAGCTTCACTTTAGGGGGGGACTACAATGAGCAGTTCTTC,CASSFTLGGDYNEQFF
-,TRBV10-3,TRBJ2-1,TGTGCCATCAGTGAGGGTAGGACAGCGCACAATGAGCAGTTCTTC,CAISEGRTAHNEQFF
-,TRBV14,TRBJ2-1,TGTGCCAGCAGCCAAGAAACGGGCAATGAGCAGTTCTTC,CASSQETGNEQFF
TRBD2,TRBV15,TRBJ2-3,TGTGCCACCAGCAGAGTACTAGCGGCAGATACGCAGTATTTT,CATSRVLAADTQYF
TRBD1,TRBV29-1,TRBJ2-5,TGCAGCGTTGAGGGGACAGGGGGCCTGGAGACCCAGTACTTC,CSVEGTGGLETQYF
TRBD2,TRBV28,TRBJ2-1,TGTGCCAGCAGTTCTAGCGGGAATGAGCAGTTCTTC,CASSSSGNEQFF
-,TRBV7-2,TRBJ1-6,TGTGCCAGCATCTTGGACGGGAGGTCAAATTCACCCCTCCACTTT,CASILDGRSNSPLHF
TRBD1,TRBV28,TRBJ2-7,TGTGCCAGCAGTTCCCGGTGGGCGGACAGGAGCTACGAGCAGTACTTC,CASSSRWADRSYEQYF
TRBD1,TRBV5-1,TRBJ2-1,TGCGCCAGCAGCCCGAGGGCGGGACAGGAAACTTACAATGAGCAGTTCTTC,CASSPRAGQETYNEQFF
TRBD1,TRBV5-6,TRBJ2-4,TGTGCCAGCAGCCAGGGGACAGGCGTTGCCAAAAACATTCAGTACTTC,CASSQGTGVAKNIQYF